The 20 T cell receptor beta chains presented below share a single source sample, sequenced in a study of shared clonotypes between healthy human individuals. Generated by immunoSEQ multiplex PCR, the TCRdb table keeps only in-frame clones and is missing some. The table includes 650,000 to 750,000 clones, 60% to 80% detected once. Sample: memory CD4+ T cells sorted from blood. Subset indicated: CD45RA-negative fraction. The receptors were gathered from a woman aged 25-40 years in good health.

The chain couples TRBV18 to TRBJ1-5; no clear D. V lost 3 bases and J lost 1, with 10 bases in between. CDR1 and CDR2 from the germline V gene are KGHSH and LQKENI. This CDR3 region has 15 residues. The CDR3 protein is CASSPQSESNQPQHF. The DNA of the CDR3 is TGTGCCAGCTCACCCCAGAGTGAGAGCAATCAGCCCCAGCATTTT. The full variable domain, with the rest looked up from reference TRBV18 and TRBJ1-5, is NAGVMQNPRHLVRRRGQEARLRCSPMKGHSHVYWYRQLPEEGLKFMVYLQKENIIDESGMPKERFSAEFPKEGPSILRIQQVVRGDSAAYFCASSPQSESNQPQHFGDGTRLSIL.

This clone was found once. The chain employs TRBV11-2 and TRBJ2-7; 8 nucleotides agree with TRBD1. V lost 7 bases and J lost 7; bases outside the gene matches: 9. The germline V gene encodes CDR1 SGHAT and CDR2 FQNNGV. This CDR3 is 13 amino acids long. In DNA form, the CDR3 reads TGTGCCAGCAACCTACGGACAGGGCTTGAGCAGTACTTC. Amino acids: CASNLRTGLEQYF. Full variable domain (remainder filled in from reference TRBV11-2 and TRBJ2-7): EAGVAQSPRYKIIEKRQSVAFWCNPISGHATLYWYQQILGQGPKLLIQFQNNGVVDDSQLPKDRFSAERLKGVDSTLKIQPAKLEDSAVYLCASNLRTGLEQYFGPGTRLTVT.

This chain connects TRBV5-5 to TRBJ1-3; TRBD1 agrees at 8 bases. V shed 5 bases, J shed 2 bases, and the junction held 9 bases outside the gene matches. This CDR3 spans 16 amino acids. The germline CDR1 and CDR2 sequences are SGHKS and YYEKEE (reference sequence). The CDR3 spells CASSLPQGAPGNTIYF. CDR3 DNA: TGTGCCAGCAGTTTGCCCCAGGGGGCGCCTGGAAACACCATATATTTT.

DNA of the CDR3: TGCAGTGCTACGGGAAGGCGGGAGCAGTACTTC. It yields the protein CSATGRREQYF. The chain recombines TRBV20-1 with TRBJ2-5; TRBD2 matches at 7 bases. The CDR3 is made up of 11 amino acids. With 4 bases clipped from V and 11 bases from J, the junction kept 7 bases outside the gene matches. The V gene's germline CDR1 is DFQATT and CDR2 SNEGSKA (reference sequence).

V gene TRBV21-1 combines with J gene TRBJ2-2; the D call TRBD1 from the table was never checked on the DNA. TRBV21-1 is described as a pseudogene. This CDR3 contains 17 residues. CDR3: CASSKVRGQYHTGELFF. CDR3 nucleotides: TGTGCCAGCAGCAAAGTTAGGGGTCAGTACCACACCGGGGAGCTGTTTTTT.

The chain carries TRBV30 and TRBJ2-5, with 7 bases lining up with TRBD2. This CDR3 comprises 13 residues. The V and J ends lost 5 bases and 5 bases, in that order; junction bases with no gene match: 8. CDR1 and CDR2 (germline): GTSNPN, SVGIG (reference sequence). DNA of the CDR3: TGTGCCTGGTCCGGGGAGGGGTACGAGACCCAGTACTTC. This encodes CAWSGEGYETQYF.

This clone was counted a few times. The J gene is TRBJ1-2, the V gene TRBV7-2; 8 bases are a match to TRBD1. The CDR3 runs to 13 residues. CDR1 is SGHTA, CDR2 FQGNSA, per germline. V lost 4 bases, J lost 7 bases, and 5 bases stayed unmatched. Written as DNA, the CDR3 is TGTGCCAGCAGCTCCGACAGGGGATCTGGCTACACCTTC. The encoded protein is CASSSDRGSGYTF.

This chain uses TRBV10-1 with TRBJ2-7; D might be TRBD1 (5 bases). V lost 1 base and J 2 bases, leaving 9 bases between the germline ends. There are 14 residues in the CDR3. Germline V gene sequence: CDR1 WNHNN, CDR2 SYGVQD (reference sequence). The CDR3, as DNA: TGCGCCAGCAGTGAGTTTAAGACAGCCTACGAGCAGTACTTC. This sequence encodes CASSEFKTAYEQYF.

This clone was seen a single time. The chain combines TRBV11-1 with TRBJ1-5; D uncertain. CDR1 is SGHAT, CDR2 FQDESV, per germline (reference sequence). Trimming shortened V by 1 base and J by 0 bases, and 7 bases separated the two germline ends. The CDR3 has 15 residues. The CDR3 DNA follows: TGTGCCAGCAGCTTAGATGGGAATAGCAATCAGCCCCAGCATTTT. It specifies CASSLDGNSNQPQHF. The variable domain in full, with the rest retrieved from reference TRBV11-1 and TRBJ1-5, is EAEVAQSPRYKITEKSQAVAFWCDPISGHATLYWYRQILGQGPELLVQFQDESVVDDSQLPKDRFSAERLKGVDSTLKIQPAELGDSAMYLCASSLDGNSNQPQHFGDGTRLSIL.

This clone was found a few times. V and J are TRBV7-2 and TRBJ1-1; no clear D. Germline V gives CDR1 SGHTA, CDR2 FQGNSA. The CDR3 runs 13 residues. Trimming shortened V by 1 base and J by 2 bases, and 5 bases separated the two germline ends. The CDR3 sequence: CASSLVLNTEAFF. The CDR3 coding sequence is TGTGCCAGCAGCTTAGTGCTAAACACTGAAGCTTTCTTT. Full variable domain (remainder filled in from reference TRBV7-2 and TRBJ1-1): GAGVSQSPSNKVTEKGKDVELRCDPISGHTALYWYRQSLGQGLEFLIYFQGNSAPDKSGLPSDRFSAERTGGSVSTLTIQRTQQEDSAVYLCASSLVLNTEAFFGQGTRLTVV.

The gene calls are TRBV6-1 and TRBJ1-5; D unclear. Germline lookup yields CDR1 MNHNS and CDR2 SASEGT. V lost 5 bases and J 7 bases, leaving 15 bases between the germline ends. The CDR3 length is 14 residues. The CDR3 reads CASSLRSDGQPQHF. The CDR3 DNA reads TGTGCCAGCAGTCTCCGGTCCGACGGGCAGCCCCAGCATTTT.

The rearrangement links TRBV5-1 to TRBJ2-5, with 11 positions matching TRBD2. Germline V CDR1 and CDR2: SGHRS, YFSETQ. CDR3 length equals 19 residues. After removal of 4 bases from V and 5 bases from J, the junction contained 19 bases not matched to a gene. The CDR3 DNA sequence: TGCGCCAGCAGCCACAACCCCTCTATTAGCGGGAGGGCCCGGGAGACCCAGTACTTC. Its protein product is CASSHNPSISGRARETQYF.

CDR3 sequence: CASNVRDTEAFF. The CDR3 DNA follows: TGTGCCAGCAACGTCCGAGACACTGAAGCTTTCTTT. The chain employs TRBV6-1 and TRBJ1-1; D gene unclear. The ends were cut back, 7 bases at V and 3 bases at J, with 9 bases in the middle. Germline lookup yields CDR1 MNHNS and CDR2 SASEGT. CDR3 length: 12 amino acids.

J is TRBJ2-7 and V is TRBV10-1; 9 bases map to TRBD1. This CDR3 is 19 amino acids long. CDR1 is WNHNN and CDR2 is SYGVQD in the germline V gene (reference sequence). With V trimmed by 1 base and J by 2 bases, 15 bases remained unmatched. The CDR3 loop is CASSEFGNVGDRVAYEQYF. The CDR3 DNA reads as TGCGCCAGCAGTGAGTTCGGTAATGTAGGGGACAGGGTTGCCTACGAGCAGTACTTC.

The chain employs TRBV7-2 and TRBJ1-2; no firm D call. This CDR3 has 13 amino acids. Germline CDR1 reads SGHTA; CDR2 reads FQGNSA. V lost 6 bases to trimming and J lost 8 bases, with 16 bases between them. The CDR3 DNA follows: TGTGCCAGCAGTTCGGCGGGCAGGAGAGGCTACACCTTC. Its translation: CASSSAGRRGYTF. Full variable domain (missing parts from reference TRBV7-2 and TRBJ1-2): GAGVSQSPSNKVTEKGKDVELRCDPISGHTALYWYRQSLGQGLEFLIYFQGNSAPDKSGLPSDRFSAERTGGSVSTLTIQRTQQEDSAVYLCASSSAGRRGYTFGSGTRLTVV.

About this clone itself: Since a much larger clone is just one base distant, this may be a read error. The chain recombines TRBV6-4 with TRBJ1-1; a possible D gene is TRBD1 (6 bases). The length of the CDR3 is 13 residues. Germline CDR1 reads MRHNA; CDR2 reads SNTAGT. V was pared by 6 bases and J by 1 base, with 9 bases between. In DNA form, the CDR3 reads TGTGCCAGCAGGAAACAGGGGAACACTGAAGCTTTCTTT. It encodes CASRKQGNTEAFF.

This chain links TRBV18 with TRBJ1-4, with 9 bases aligning to TRBD1. V lost 4 bases and J lost 6; bases outside the gene matches: 6. Germline V gene lookup returns CDR1 KGHSH and CDR2 LQKENI. The length of the CDR3 is 15 residues. CDR3 sequence (DNA): TGTGCCAGCTCACAACCGGGACAGGGAGATGAAAAACTGTTTTTT. Amino acid sequence: CASSQPGQGDEKLFF.

The rearrangement uses TRBV6-6 and TRBJ2-3; TRBD2 aligns across 12 bases. The CDR3 consists of 15 residues. Unmatched junction bases numbered 2, after V lost 6 bases and J lost 1 base. Germline values: CDR1 MNHNY, CDR2 SVGAGI (reference sequence). This chain's CDR3 is CASSRLAGGTDTQYF. The CDR3 bases are TGTGCCAGCAGCCGACTAGCGGGAGGCACAGATACGCAGTATTTT.

This clone was found a few times. V and J are TRBV2 and TRBJ1-5; no clear D. This CDR3 is 14 amino acids long. The germline gives CDR1 SNHLY, CDR2 FYNNEI. Trimming shortened V by 3 bases and J by 0 bases, and 6 bases separated the two germline ends. The CDR3 bases are TGTGCCAGCAGTGACTGGTTTAGCAATCAGCCCCAGCATTTT. This gives the protein CASSDWFSNQPQHF. The full variable domain, its missing parts supplied by reference TRBV2 and TRBJ1-5, is EPEVTQTPSHQVTQMGQEVILRCVPISNHLYFYWYRQILGQKVEFLVSFYNNEISEKSEIFDDQFSVERPDGSNFTLKIRSTKLEDSAMYFCASSDWFSNQPQHFGDGTRLSIL.

The chain has TRBV2 and TRBJ1-1, with 9 bases that match TRBD1. The CDR3 totals 17 residues. Per germline, CDR1 SNHLY and CDR2 FYNNEI. V was clipped by 0 bases and J by 3 bases; unmatched bases: 8. The CDR3, as DNA: TGTGCCAGCAGTGAAGCACCGGGACAGGGAATTCACACTGAAGCTTTCTTT. It encodes CASSEAPGQGIHTEAFF.